This T cell receptor (beta chain) was captured by sequencing in a study of shared clonotypes between healthy human individuals. PCR replicates performed on unsorted PBMC used roughly 300 ng DNA, approximately 30,000 T cell genomes. Profiling relied on immunoSEQ multiplex PCR, and the TCRdb table lists in-frame clones only, not all of them. The data show about 490,000 clones, with over 75% seen just once and over 9.5% held by the top ten. The CDR3 has 16 residues. With 4 bases clipped from V and 0 bases from J, the junction kept 9 bases outside the gene matches. Germline V gives CDR1 SGHKS, CDR2 YYEKEE (reference sequence).

The sequenced material came from PBMCs. The chain employs TRBV5-5 and TRBJ2-7; 8 bases are shared with TRBD1. The receptor's source is a woman between 40 and 50 years old in good health. Some clones in this sample may be carry-over from other donors' samples. The CDR3 loop is CASSRTGQAVSYEQYF. In DNA, the CDR3 is TGTGCCAGCAGCCGGACGGGACAGGCGGTCTCCTACGAGCAGTACTTC.